The present TCR beta chain was sequenced within a study of neurological immune-mediated disorders. This clonotype appeared a few times. Its antigen is not identified. Regarding the study as a whole: Private repertoires in all groups were suggested by the absence of shared CDR3 amino acid sequences among expanded clones across subjects.

TCRdb reanalysed the 5' RACE reads using MiXCR and keeps one entry per CDR3 protein. The repertoire holds around 69,000 distinct CDR3 sequences, with almost 3.5% as singletons. Per the germline V gene, CDR1 is KGHDR and CDR2 is SFDVKD. The CDR3 extends over 13 amino acids. Trimming pared 11 bases from V and 4 bases from J, leaving 13 bases between. Source material: PBMCs. This rearrangement joins TRBV24-1 to TRBJ2-2; unclear D gene. This sequence was found in a man between 35 and 55 years old with multiple sclerosis. The CDR3 loop reads CANNRNSTGELFF. In DNA, the CDR3 is TGTGCCAACAACCGAAACAGCACCGGGGAGCTGTTTTTT.